The T cell receptor (beta chain) described here comes from a study of CD8 T cells in ankylosing spondylitis. General study results and limits: Reactive arthritis synovial fluid and blood previously showed some of these motif variants. Disease-linked clones were reportedly significantly enriched in matched ankylosing spondylitis synovial fluid. Characteristic of ankylosing spondylitis blood, it appeared, was a TCR beta motif comprising about eight highly homologous variants. Peripheral blood held disease-linked clones only at relatively low frequency, and these were CD8+.

Scientists made TCR beta libraries using quantitative 5'-RACE with molecular barcodes. MiXCR was run by TCRdb on the 5' RACE reads, yielding one entry per CDR3 protein. In the table there are some 840,000 distinct CDR3 sequences, about 12% of which are singletons. V was cut by 7 bases and J by 0 bases, with 7 bases left in between. Germline lookup yields CDR1 DFQATT and CDR2 SNEGSKA (reference sequence). This CDR3 region has 12 residues. This clonotype came up a few times. The antigen remains undetermined. This sequence was found in a male donor with ankylosing spondylitis. The source material was blood, either unsorted or a sorted T cell fraction (not recorded which). V is TRBV20-1 and J is TRBJ1-5; possible D gene TRBD1, 6 bases. CDR3 sequence: CSGTDSNQPQHF. The CDR3 DNA reads TGCAGTGGGACAGATAGCAATCAGCCCCAGCATTTT.